The 3 T cell receptor beta chains listed next were all sequenced from one sample in a study of cytomegalovirus exposure and HLA in healthy donors. PCR primers comprised 60 Vbeta and 13 Jbeta primers. Only in-frame clones appear in the TCRdb table, and some are missing; sequencing was by immunoSEQ multiplex PCR. The sample has around 200,000 clones; around 89% are singletons. Sequencing was done on a sample of PBMCs. The receptor source for this set is a woman in her late teens or twenties in good health and CMV-seronegative.

About this clone: Other DNA sequences in this sample translate to the same CDR3. This chain uses TRBV6-5 with TRBJ2-1; 12 bases fit TRBD2. Trimming cost V 6 bases and J 7 bases; bases outside gene matches: 1. CDR3 size: 13 residues. Looked up from germline, CDR1 is MNHEY and CDR2 is SVGAGI. CDR3 in DNA: TGTGCCAGCAGACTAGCGGGAGGTAATGAGCAGTTCTTC. This encodes CASRLAGGNEQFF.

The V call is TRBV7-5, the J call TRBJ2-3; the D call in the table, TRBD2, was not verified against the DNA. TRBV7-5 is a pseudogene locus. This CDR3 spans 17 amino acids. The CDR3 DNA sequence: TGTGTCAGAAGCTTACCCACGGACTGGTGGAGCACAGATACGCAGTATTTT. Translating gives CVRSLPTDWWSTDTQYF.

The CDR3 DNA follows: TGTGCCAGCAGCGTAGCAGGGGGCCCGACCTACGAGCAGTACTTC. Translating gives CASSVAGGPTYEQYF. The chain uses TRBV9 and TRBJ2-7, with 8 positions matching TRBD1. Germline V gene data show CDR1 as SGDLS and CDR2 as YYNGEE. The CDR3 consists of 15 residues. V trimming: 0 bases; J trimming: 2 bases; junction bases outside the gene matches: 4. The full variable domain, in which reference TRBV9 and TRBJ2-7 provide the parts outside the CDR3, is DSGVTQTPKHLITATGQRVTLRCSPRSGDLSVYWYQQSLDQGLQFLIQYYNGEERAKGNILERFSAQQFPDLHSELNLSSLELGDSALYFCASSVAGGPTYEQYFGPGTRLTVT.